A single T cell receptor beta chain is shown here with its context. Antigen unknown. The V and J ends lost 2 bases and 3 bases respectively, with 11 bases between them. Germline CDR1 is SEHNR and CDR2 is FQNEAQ (reference sequence). The CDR3 covers 15 residues. This sample was included in a study of glioma-infiltrating T cells. General study points: Tissue and blood shared very few CDR3 sequences. Gliomas, especially low-grade, showed above-expected tissue-blood divergence; non-neoplastic patients showed below.

TCR alpha and beta CDR3 regions were amplified from RNA using iRepertoire nested multiplex PCR. One-step reverse transcription and amplification started from around 100-400 ng of tissue mRNA or PBMC total RNA. MiXCR was run by TCRdb on the multiplex PCR reads, yielding one entry per CDR3 protein. The repertoire holds 150,000 to 200,000 distinct CDR3 sequences, with around 40% as singletons. The chain joins TRBV7-9 to TRBJ2-1; D call uncertain. The specimen was glioma tissue, nonneoplastic brain tissue, or PBMCs (not recorded which). The sequence was collected from a human donor with low-grade glioma or glioblastoma, undergoing nonglioma brain surgery, or in good health (not recorded which). The CDR3 is CASSLNTLIYNEQFF. CDR3 DNA: TGTGCCAGCAGCTTAAACACCCTCATCTACAATGAGCAGTTCTTC.